This is a list of T cell receptor beta chains from one sample in a study of vaccination effects on CD4 cells after COVID-19. These receptors lack a known antigen. Repertoires were generated with immunoSEQ multiplex PCR, while TCRdb's copy carries only in-frame clones and drops some. Of roughly 59,000 clones in the sample, around 80% are singletons; the top ten hold 1.5% to 2.5%. This specimen was CD4+ T cells from PBMCs cultured with HCoV-OC43 spike peptides, taken after COVID-19 vaccination. All receptors come from a human donor who received a COVID-19 vaccine. Both conserved end residues are part of each CDR3. The D gene is left open where the match is weak. Size tells how often a clone was seen (once, few, many) or the class of an expanded clone, and some rows leave it out.

TRBJ1-1 | TRBV28 | . | . | TGTGCCAGCAGTGATAGGTTCCCCACTGAAGCTTTCTTT | CASSDRFPTEAFF
TRBJ2-1 | TRBV25-1 | . | TRBD2 | TGTGCCAGCAGCTTCGCGGGGGGGCTCACTGAGCAGTTCTTC | CASSFAGGLTEQFF
TRBJ1-4 | TRBV3-1/TRBV3-2 | . | . | TGTGCCAGCAGCCCAACAACTAATGAAAAACTGTTTTTT | CASSPTTNEKLFF
TRBJ2-1 | TRBV5-1 | once | TRBD1 | TGCGCCAGCAGCAGAACCGGGACAGGGAGCTCCTACAATGAGCAGTTCTTC | CASSRTGTGSSYNEQFF
TRBJ1-5 | TRBV3-1/TRBV3-2 | . | . | TGTGCCAGCAGCCAAGGCAGTATTAGCAATCAGCCCCAGCATTTT | CASSQGSISNQPQHF
TRBJ2-3 | TRBV18 | . | . | TGTGCCAGCTCACCGGAGACAGATACGCAGTATTTT | CASSPETDTQYF
TRBJ1-5 | TRBV18 | few | . | TGTGCCAGCTCACCAACGCAGACTTCATATCAGCCCCAGCATTTT | CASSPTQTSYQPQHF
TRBJ1-3 | TRBV10-3 | . | . | TGTGCCATCAGTGGGGCAGGAGGACGGAACACCATATATTTT | CAISGAGGRNTIYF
TRBJ2-1 | TRBV18 | . | . | TGTGCCAGCTCCCTCCGGACTGGGGCAGGCAATGAGCAGTTCTTC | CASSLRTGAGNEQFF
TRBJ1-1 | TRBV7-8 | . | TRBD1 | TGTGCCAGCAGCTTCGTCGACAGGGCGTTTCGGAAAGGCACTGAAGCTTTCTTT | CASSFVDRAFRKGTEAFF
TRBJ1-1 | TRBV5-4 | . | . | TGTGCCAGCAGCCCGATACGGGGATTGAACACTGAAGCTTTCTTT | CASSPIRGLNTEAFF
TRBJ2-3 | TRBV28 | . | . | TGTGCCAGCAGTTTCGGGGGAGGAACAGATACGCAGTATTTT | CASSFGGGTDTQYF
TRBJ1-4 | TRBV7-2 | . | . | TGTGCCAGCAGCTTACGGTCTAATGAAAAACTGTTTTTT | CASSLRSNEKLFF
TRBJ2-2 | TRBV19 | . | TRBD1 | TGTGCCAGTAGTTGGTCAGGGGGACGAACCGGGGAGCTGTTTTTT | CASSWSGGRTGELFF
TRBJ2-3 | TRBV2 | once | . | TGTGCCAGCAGTGAACAGGCAGACACAGATACGCAGTATTTT | CASSEQADTDTQYF
TRBJ2-5 | TRBV18 | few | . | TGTGCCAGCTCACGAGACAGAGAAGAGACCCAGTACTTC | CASSRDREETQYF
TRBJ1-2 | TRBV11-2 | few | . | TGTGCCAGCAGCTCTACCCCCCAGAGTCCCTATGGCTACACCTTC | CASSSTPQSPYGYTF
TRBJ2-3 | TRBV3-1/TRBV3-2 | once | TRBD2 | TGTGCCAGCAGCCGACGGACTAGCGGGGCAACAGATACGCAGTATTTT | CASSRRTSGATDTQYF
TRBJ2-2 | TRBV14 | . | TRBD1 | TGTGCCAGCAGCCACCCAGACAGGGTCTCGGGAATGACGAACACCGGGGAGCTGTTTTTT | CASSHPDRVSGMTNTGELFF
TRBJ1-2 | TRBV18 | few | . | TGTGCCAGCTCACCGGACAGCGGCTATGGCTACACCTTC | CASSPDSGYGYTF
TRBJ2-3 | TRBV30 | . | TRBD1 | TGTGCCTGGAGTCTTGGTATCAGGGGGCCGGGGAATACGCAGTATTTT | CAWSLGIRGPGNTQYF
TRBJ2-3 | TRBV24-1 | . | TRBD2 | TGTGCCACCAGTGTGGGACTAGCGGCAAGCACAGATACGCAGTATTTT | CATSVGLAASTDTQYF
TRBJ2-1 | TRBV5-1 | few | . | TGCGCCAGCAGCGAAGGTCCAGGGTACGATGAGCAGTTCTTC | CASSEGPGYDEQFF
TRBJ2-5 | TRBV6-6 | few | TRBD1 | TGTGCCAGCAGTTACTCGGGACAGGGGGAAGGGGAGACCCAGTACTTC | CASSYSGQGEGETQYF
TRBJ2-2 | TRBV5-1 | few | . | TGCGCCAGCAGCTTGGTTCCAGAGAACACCGGGGAGCTGTTTTTT | CASSLVPENTGELFF
TRBJ1-2 | TRBV2 | . | . | TGTGCCAGCAGGGATGACAGCGAGCATGGCTACACCTTC | CASRDDSEHGYTF
TRBJ1-2 | TRBV29-1 | . | TRBD1 | TGCAGCGGGGGGACAGGGGGGTTCTATGGCTACACCTTC | CSGGTGGFYGYTF
TRBJ2-2 | TRBV2 | . | TRBD2 | TGTGCCAGCAAGTCGGGGGGGATAGACACCGGGGAGCTGTTTTTT | CASKSGGIDTGELFF
TRBJ2-3 | TRBV24-1 | . | TRBD1 | TGTGCCACCAGTGATCCGGGACAGCTCACAGATACGCAGTATTTT | CATSDPGQLTDTQYF
TRBJ2-1 | TRBV5-8 | . | . | TGTGCCAGCAGCTCTAGCAGCCTCTACAATGAGCAGTTCTTC | CASSSSSLYNEQFF
TRBJ1-4 | TRBV30 | . | . | TGTGCCTGGAGTAGAGGTGTTAATGAAAAACTGTTTTTT | CAWSRGVNEKLFF
TRBJ2-3 | TRBV24-1 | . | TRBD1 | TGTGCCACCAGTGAGGGGGACAGAACTAGCACAGATACGCAGTATTTT | CATSEGDRTSTDTQYF
TRBJ1-1 | TRBV5-1 | . | TRBD1 | TGCGCCAGCAGCTGGACACAGGGGTTAAGGAACACTGAAGCTTTCTTT | CASSWTQGLRNTEAFF
TRBJ2-2 | TRBV6-5 | . | . | TGTGCCAGCAGTTACCCCCTTGGGGGGAACACCGGGGAGCTGTTTTTT | CASSYPLGGNTGELFF
TRBJ1-2 | TRBV5-6 | once | . | TGTGCCAGCAGCTTAAGGGATTACTATGGCTACACCTTC | CASSLRDYYGYTF
TRBJ1-2 | TRBV4-2 | . | . | TGTGCCAGCAGCCAAGATTCGTCAGAATACTATGGCTACACCTTC | CASSQDSSEYYGYTF
TRBJ1-1 | TRBV5-6 | few | . | TGTGCCAGCAGTCCTGCGGGGACTGAAGCTTTCTTT | CASSPAGTEAFF
TRBJ1-5 | TRBV6-2/TRBV6-3 | . | . | TGTGCCAGCAGCCGGGGGACGGCCGGACAGCCCCAGCATTTT | CASSRGTAGQPQHF
TRBJ1-4 | TRBV28 | . | . | TGTGCCAGCACCCCCGGGGGAGGGGCGGGGGATGAAAAACTGTTTTTT | CASTPGGGAGDEKLFF
TRBJ1-6 | TRBV18 | . | TRBD1 | TGTGCCAGCTCCCCGAGACAGGGTGAAATTTCACCCCTCCACTTT | CASSPRQGEISPLHF
TRBJ1-3 | TRBV9 | . | . | TGTGCCAGCAGCGCGGGTAGAGGGTACTCTGGAAACACCATATATTTT | CASSAGRGYSGNTIYF